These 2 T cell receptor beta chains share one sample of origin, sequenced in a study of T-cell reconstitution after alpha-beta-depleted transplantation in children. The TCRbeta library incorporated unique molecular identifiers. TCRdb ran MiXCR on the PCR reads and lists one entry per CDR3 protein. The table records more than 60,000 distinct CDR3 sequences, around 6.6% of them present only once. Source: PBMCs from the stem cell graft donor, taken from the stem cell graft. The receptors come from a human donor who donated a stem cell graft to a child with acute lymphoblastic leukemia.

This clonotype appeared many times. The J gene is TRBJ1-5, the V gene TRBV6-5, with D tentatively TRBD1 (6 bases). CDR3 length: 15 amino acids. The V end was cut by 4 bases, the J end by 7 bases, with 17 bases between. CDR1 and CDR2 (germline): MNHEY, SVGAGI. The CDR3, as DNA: TGTGCCAGCAGTTTAGAGGGGGGCGCCGGACAGCCCCAGCATTTT. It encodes CASSLEGGAGQPQHF.

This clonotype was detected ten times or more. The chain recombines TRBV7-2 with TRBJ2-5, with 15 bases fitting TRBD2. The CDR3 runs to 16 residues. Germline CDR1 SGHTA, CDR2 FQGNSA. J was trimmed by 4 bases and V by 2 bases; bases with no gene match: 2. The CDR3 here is CASSLRTSGGAETQYF. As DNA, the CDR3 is TGTGCCAGCAGCTTAAGGACTAGCGGGGGGGCAGAGACCCAGTACTTC. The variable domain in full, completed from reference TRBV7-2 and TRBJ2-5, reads GAGVSQSPSNKVTEKGKDVELRCDPISGHTALYWYRQSLGQGLEFLIYFQGNSAPDKSGLPSDRFSAERTGGSVSTLTIQRTQQEDSAVYLCASSLRTSGGAETQYFGPGTRLLVL.